A selection of T cell receptor beta chains follows, all from one sample in a study of blood T cells in healthy people across ages. MiXCR, applied by TCRdb to the 5' RACE reads, yields one record per CDR3 protein. The sample records roughly 1,800,000 distinct CDR3 sequences, around half being singletons. Sequencing was performed on blood. The receptors were gathered from a woman aged 40 to 50 in good health. Each CDR3 is given with its conserved first and last residue. The D gene is left open where the match is weak. Clone size, where shown, is once, few, many, or a class for clones that have expanded.

V gene	D gene	clone size	J gene	CDR3 protein	CDR3 DNA
TRBV7-2	-	-	TRBJ1-2	CASSPNGGYGLRGYTF	TGTGCCAGCAGTCCAAACGGAGGGTATGGGTTGCGGGGCTACACCTTC
TRBV29-1	TRBD1	many	TRBJ2-5	CSGDRGETQYF	TGCAGCGGCGACAGGGGAGAGACCCAGTACTTC
TRBV4-1	-	-	TRBJ1-2	CAGSQDGTHYGYTF	TGCGCCGGCAGCCAAGATGGTACACACTATGGCTACACCTTC
TRBV20-1	-	-	TRBJ2-7	CSAREPGPFSYEQYF	TGCAGTGCTAGAGAACCGGGTCCCTTCTCCTACGAGCAGTACTTC
TRBV2	-	-	TRBJ2-3	CASISGTSSTDTQYF	TGTGCCAGCATTTCCGGGACATCTAGCACAGATACGCAGTATTTT
TRBV29-1	-	few	TRBJ2-1	CSVFHSNYNEQFF	TGCAGCGTTTTTCACAGCAACTACAATGAGCAGTTCTTC
TRBV20-1	TRBD1	few	TRBJ2-7	CSATEPGTGNYEQYF	TGCAGTGCTACCGAACCGGGGACAGGGAATTACGAGCAGTACTTC
TRBV5-6	-	few	TRBJ2-7	CASSLTSTASYEQYF	TGTGCCAGCAGCTTGACGTCCACAGCTTCCTACGAGCAGTACTTC
TRBV29-1	TRBD1	-	TRBJ1-2	CSVGDRATRDYGYTF	TGCAGCGTGGGGGACAGGGCTACCCGGGACTATGGCTACACCTTC
TRBV12-3/TRBV12-4	TRBD1	once	TRBJ1-2	CASSLRLRGQRNYNYGYTF	TGTGCCAGCAGTTTACGGCTTAGGGGACAGAGAAATTATAACTATGGCTACACCTTC
TRBV20-1	TRBD1	few	TRBJ2-1	CSAIPGTGLNNEQFF	TGCAGTGCCATTCCCGGGACAGGACTCAACAATGAGCAGTTCTTC
TRBV10-3	-	-	TRBJ2-7	CAISESGRTYEQYF	TGTGCCATCAGTGAGTCGGGCAGAACCTACGAGCAGTACTTC
TRBV5-1	TRBD2	few	TRBJ2-1	CASRDFSGGAAEQFF	TGCGCCAGCAGAGACTTTAGCGGGGGGGCCGCTGAGCAGTTCTTC
TRBV6-5	TRBD2	few	TRBJ2-1	CASSFDLAGGLYNEQFF	TGTGCCAGCAGTTTCGACCTGGCGGGGGGCCTCTACAATGAGCAGTTCTTC
TRBV5-6	-	-	TRBJ2-7	CASSLGREKYF	TGTGCCAGCAGCTTGGGGAGGGAGAAGTACTTC
TRBV20-1	-	-	TRBJ2-3	CSASISGGDTQYF	TGCAGTGCTAGCATCTCTGGAGGAGATACGCAGTATTTT
TRBV12-3/TRBV12-4	TRBD1	many	TRBJ2-7	CASTPTGEAYEQYF	TGTGCCAGCACCCCGACAGGGGAAGCCTACGAGCAGTACTTC
TRBV9	-	-	TRBJ1-6	CASSAQIGVGNSPLHF	TGTGCCAGCAGCGCCCAGATAGGGGTGGGGAATTCACCCCTCCACTTT
TRBV4-3	-	-	TRBJ1-6	CASSQDRTQYNSPLHF	TGCGCCAGCAGCCAAGATCGGACACAATATAATTCACCCCTCCACTTT
TRBV7-2	-	-	TRBJ1-2	CAGSLGRGGPPGYGYTF	TGTGCCGGCAGCTTAGGGCGGGGAGGGCCCCCTGGGTATGGCTACACCTTC
TRBV29-1	-	-	TRBJ1-1	CSVRDTYTEAFF	TGCAGCGTCCGAGACACATACACTGAAGCTTTCTTT
TRBV6-5	TRBD1	few	TRBJ2-7	CASSYQTTGPEQYF	TGTGCCAGCAGTTACCAAACGACAGGGCCCGAGCAGTACTTC
TRBV3-1	TRBD2	-	TRBJ2-3	CASSHGGAAHTQYF	TGTGCCAGCAGCCACGGGGGGGCCGCACATACGCAGTATTTT
TRBV20-1	-	-	TRBJ2-3	CSATPGDTQYF	TGCAGTGCTACCCCGGGGGATACGCAGTATTTT
TRBV7-2	-	-	TRBJ2-1	CASSADWARGREQFF	TGTGCCAGCAGCGCAGATTGGGCCAGGGGAAGGGAGCAGTTCTTC
TRBV20-1	TRBD2	-	TRBJ2-7	CSAGSARGAYEQYF	TGCAGTGCTGGATCAGCGCGGGGGGCCTACGAGCAGTACTTC
TRBV29-1	-	-	TRBJ2-7	CSAGQNEQYF	TGCAGCGCTGGACAGAACGAGCAGTACTTC
TRBV6-2/TRBV6-3	-	-	TRBJ2-5	CASTPWMGEETQYF	TGTGCCAGCACGCCGTGGATGGGGGAAGAGACCCAGTACTTC
TRBV28	-	-	TRBJ1-6	CASMTGVGTIGLHF	TGTGCCAGCATGACGGGGGTCGGTACTATCGGCCTCCACTTT
TRBV20-1	-	few	TRBJ2-3	CSATYRPTDTQYF	TGCAGTGCTACCTACCGCCCCACAGATACGCAGTATTTT
TRBV20-1	-	once	TRBJ1-2	CSAMLREGIGYGYTF	TGCAGTGCTATGTTGAGAGAGGGAATCGGCTATGGCTACACCTTC
TRBV5-1	-	few	TRBJ2-1	CASSPMADNEQFF	TGCGCCAGCAGCCCTATGGCAGACAATGAGCAGTTCTTC
TRBV20-1	-	-	TRBJ2-5	CSANFPTEETQYF	TGCAGTGCTAATTTTCCGACTGAGGAGACCCAGTACTTC
TRBV7-2	TRBD2	-	TRBJ2-1	CASSLRVWGTSGGENEQFF	TGTGCCAGCAGCTTACGCGTGTGGGGGACTAGCGGGGGGGAGAATGAGCAGTTCTTC
TRBV7-2	TRBD2	few	TRBJ2-3	CASSLKRGGFTDTQYF	TGTGCCAGCAGCTTAAAGCGGGGGGGATTCACAGATACGCAGTATTTT
TRBV9	-	few	TRBJ2-7	CASSVEILGEQYF	TGTGCCAGCAGCGTAGAAATTTTAGGTGAGCAGTACTTC
TRBV5-5	-	-	TRBJ1-5	CASSFSTGHFNQPQHF	TGTGCCAGCAGCTTTTCTACAGGGCACTTCAATCAGCCCCAGCATTTT
TRBV7-6	-	-	TRBJ2-5	CASSSRQREQYF	TGTGCCAGCAGCTCGAGACAGAGAGAGCAGTACTTC
TRBV28	-	-	TRBJ1-1	CASSLRRAEAFF	TGTGCCAGCAGTTTAAGGCGAGCTGAAGCTTTCTTT
TRBV27	-	-	TRBJ2-7	CASSLSKQSYEQYF	TGTGCCAGCAGTTTATCGAAACAGTCCTACGAGCAGTACTTC
TRBV5-1	-	few	TRBJ2-1	CASSLRDTFNEQFF	TGCGCCAGCAGCCTCCGGGACACCTTCAATGAGCAGTTCTTC
TRBV14	-	-	TRBJ1-4	CASSQGGYEKLFF	TGTGCCAGCAGCCAAGGAGGGTATGAAAAACTGTTTTTT
TRBV6-5	TRBD1	-	TRBJ1-1	CASSYPGQGKTEAFF	TGTGCCAGCAGTTACCCCGGACAGGGAAAAACTGAAGCTTTCTTT
TRBV12-3/TRBV12-4	-	once	TRBJ1-5	CASKLREPDSNQPQHF	TGTGCCAGCAAACTACGCGAGCCGGATAGCAATCAGCCCCAGCATTTT
TRBV3-1	TRBD2	few	TRBJ2-3	CASSEGTSGADTQYF	TGTGCCAGCAGCGAGGGGACTAGCGGGGCAGATACGCAGTATTTT
TRBV7-9	TRBD1	few	TRBJ2-5	CASSKSPGQVLGGETQYF	TGTGCCAGCAGCAAATCGCCGGGACAGGTCCTGGGAGGAGAGACCCAGTACTTC
TRBV29-1	-	-	TRBJ2-3	CSVPGADTQYF	TGCAGCGTGCCGGGGGCAGATACGCAGTATTTT
TRBV5-1	TRBD2	-	TRBJ2-5	CASSLVQTRRGETQYF	TGCGCCAGCAGCTTGGTGCAAACCCGGCGGGGGGAGACCCAGTACTTC